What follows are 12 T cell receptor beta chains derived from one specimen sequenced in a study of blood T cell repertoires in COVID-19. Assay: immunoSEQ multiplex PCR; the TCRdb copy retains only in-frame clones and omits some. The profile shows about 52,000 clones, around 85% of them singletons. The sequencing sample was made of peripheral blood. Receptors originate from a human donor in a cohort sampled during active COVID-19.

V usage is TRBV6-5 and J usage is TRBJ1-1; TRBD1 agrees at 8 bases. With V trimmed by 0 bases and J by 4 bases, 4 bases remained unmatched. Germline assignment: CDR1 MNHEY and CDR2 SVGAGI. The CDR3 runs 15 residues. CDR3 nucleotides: TGTGCCAGCAGTTACTCTAACAGGGGGGGCACTGAAGCTTTCTTT. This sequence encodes CASSYSNRGGTEAFF.

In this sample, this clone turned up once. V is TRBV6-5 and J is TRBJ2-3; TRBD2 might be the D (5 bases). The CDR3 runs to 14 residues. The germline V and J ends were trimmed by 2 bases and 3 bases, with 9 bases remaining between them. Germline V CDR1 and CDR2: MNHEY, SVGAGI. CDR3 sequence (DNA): TGTGCCAGCAGTTACCGGGTAGCGACAGATACGCAGTATTTT. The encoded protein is CASSYRVATDTQYF.

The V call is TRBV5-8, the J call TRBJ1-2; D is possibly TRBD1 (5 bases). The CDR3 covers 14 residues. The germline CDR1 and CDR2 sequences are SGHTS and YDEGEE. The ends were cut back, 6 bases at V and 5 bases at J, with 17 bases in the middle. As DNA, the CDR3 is TGTGCCAGCAACTCTCTACCTGGGGGGTATGGCTACACCTTC. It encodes CASNSLPGGYGYTF.

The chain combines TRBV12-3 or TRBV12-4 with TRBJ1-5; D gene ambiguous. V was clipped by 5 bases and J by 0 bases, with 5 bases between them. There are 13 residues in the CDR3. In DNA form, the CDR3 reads TGTGCCAGCAGTACAGATAGCAATCAGCCCCAGCATTTT. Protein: CASSTDSNQPQHF.

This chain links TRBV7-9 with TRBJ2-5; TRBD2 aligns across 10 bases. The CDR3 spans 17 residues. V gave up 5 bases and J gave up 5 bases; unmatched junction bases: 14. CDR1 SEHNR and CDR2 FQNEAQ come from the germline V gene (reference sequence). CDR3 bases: TGTGCCAGCAGCGAAGGGGTAGTAGCGGGAGGAGTGGAGACCCAGTACTTC. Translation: CASSEGVVAGGVETQYF.

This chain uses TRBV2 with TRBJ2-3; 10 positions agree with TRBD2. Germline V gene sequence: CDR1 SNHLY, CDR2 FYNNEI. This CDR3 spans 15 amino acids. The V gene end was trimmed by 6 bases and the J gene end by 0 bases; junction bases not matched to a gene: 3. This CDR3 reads CASRKTSGSTDTQYF. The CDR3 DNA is TGTGCCAGCAGGAAGACTAGCGGGAGCACAGATACGCAGTATTTT.

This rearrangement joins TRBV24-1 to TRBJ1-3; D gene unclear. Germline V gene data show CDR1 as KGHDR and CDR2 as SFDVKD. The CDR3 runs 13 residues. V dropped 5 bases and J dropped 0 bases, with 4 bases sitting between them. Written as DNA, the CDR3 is TGTGCCACCAGTGGTAGCTCTGGAAACACCATATATTTT. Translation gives CATSGSSGNTIYF.

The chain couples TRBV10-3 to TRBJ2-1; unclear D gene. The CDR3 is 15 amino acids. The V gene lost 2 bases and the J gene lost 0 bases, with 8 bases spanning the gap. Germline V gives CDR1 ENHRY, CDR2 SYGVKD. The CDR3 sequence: CAISEGPSSYNEQFF. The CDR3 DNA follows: TGTGCCATCAGTGAGGGTCCGAGCTCCTACAATGAGCAGTTCTTC.

The CDR3 region has the DNA TGTGCCAGCAGCGCCCACCGACTTTCCTACAATGAGCAGTTCTTC. Translation gives CASSAHRLSYNEQFF. This chain uses TRBV7-8 with TRBJ2-1; the D is unclear. The germline gives CDR1 SGHVS, CDR2 FQNEAQ. The CDR3 length is 15 residues. V dropped 5 bases and J dropped 1 base, with 12 bases sitting between them.

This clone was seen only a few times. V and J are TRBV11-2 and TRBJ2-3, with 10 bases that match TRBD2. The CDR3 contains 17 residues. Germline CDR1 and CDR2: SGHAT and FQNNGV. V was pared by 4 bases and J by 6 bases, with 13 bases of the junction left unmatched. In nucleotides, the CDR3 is TGTGCCAGCAGCTACACCCGGCTAGCGGGAGCGGTGGATACGCAGTATTTT. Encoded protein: CASSYTRLAGAVDTQYF.

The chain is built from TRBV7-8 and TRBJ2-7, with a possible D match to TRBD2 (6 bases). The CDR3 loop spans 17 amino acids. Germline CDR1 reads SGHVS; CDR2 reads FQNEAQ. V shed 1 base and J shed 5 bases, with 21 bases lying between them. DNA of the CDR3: TGTGCCAGCAGCTTAGGTACCCCTGGCGGGGCGAGAAACGAGCAGTACTTC. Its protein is CASSLGTPGGARNEQYF.

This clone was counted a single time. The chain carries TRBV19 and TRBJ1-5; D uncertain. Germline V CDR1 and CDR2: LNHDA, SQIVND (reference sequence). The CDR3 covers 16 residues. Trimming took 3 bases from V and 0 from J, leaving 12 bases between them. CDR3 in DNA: TGTGCCAGTAGTATTGACGCGGTTTATAGCAATCAGCCCCAGCATTTT. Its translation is CASSIDAVYSNQPQHF. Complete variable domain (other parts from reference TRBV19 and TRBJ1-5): DGGITQSPKYLFRKEGQNVTLSCEQNLNHDAMYWYRQDPGQGLRLIYYSQIVNDFQKGDIAEGYSVSREKKESFPLTVTSAQKNPTAFYLCASSIDAVYSNQPQHFGDGTRLSIL.